This T cell receptor beta chain was observed in a study of identifying expanded T cells in peripheral blood. The V gene's germline CDR1 is SNHLY and CDR2 FYNNEI. V dropped 5 bases and J dropped 4; count of bases not matched to a gene: 4. There are 17 residues in the CDR3. Data came from immunoSEQ multiplex PCR; TCRdb stores just in-frame clones and leaves some out. The repertoire has fewer than 65,000 clones, about 89% of them found once; the top ten carry approximately 4.5%. During the collection period, no donor immune events like infections were recorded. As to this clone: Its antigen is as yet unknown.

Study-wide results and limits: Variance in clone template counts between approximately two-week samples significantly increased with total template count across all healthy donors.

The chain joins TRBV2 to TRBJ2-2, with TRBD2 matching 16 bases. Sequences were obtained from blood. This TCR derives from a person aged 18 to 70 in good health. The CDR3 loop reads CASSPGTSGGATGELFF. CDR3 in DNA: TGTGCCAGCAGTCCCGGGACTAGCGGGGGGGCCACCGGGGAGCTGTTTTTT. The whole variable domain, remainder taken from reference TRBV2 and TRBJ2-2, is EPEVTQTPSHQVTQMGQEVILRCVPISNHLYFYWYRQILGQKVEFLVSFYNNEISEKSEIFDDQFSVERPDGSNFTLKIRSTKLEDSAMYFCASSPGTSGGATGELFFGEGSRLTVL.